The 18 T cell receptor beta chains below all came from one sample that was sequenced in a study of healthy donors' naive CD4 and CD8 T cells. TCR libraries were built from about 500 ng of total RNA by linear amplification. TCRdb re-called the reads with MiXCR, one entry per CDR3 protein. The table records approximately 180,000 distinct CDR3 sequences, about four fifths of them present only once. Sequencing was done on a sample of naive CD4+ and CD8+ T cells sorted from blood, pooled from several donors. These receptors all come from a pool of human donors in good health; the sample pools cells from several healthy donors.

The rearrangement joins TRBV15 to TRBJ1-5; 8 bases agree with TRBD1. The trim removed 1 base at V and 4 bases at J, leaving 6 bases unmatched. This CDR3 comprises 16 residues. The germline CDR1 and CDR2 sequences are LNHNV and YYDKDF (reference sequence). The CDR3 region is CATSRAGQGVNQPQHF. Written as DNA, the CDR3 is TGTGCCACCAGCAGAGCAGGACAGGGCGTGAATCAGCCCCAGCATTTT.

V is TRBV29-1 and J is TRBJ1-1, with D maybe TRBD1 (6 bases). V lost 0 bases, J lost 7 bases, and 12 bases lay in between. Germline V gives CDR1 SQVTM, CDR2 ANQGSEA. This CDR3 contains 13 residues. The CDR3: CSVEDGGQNEAFF. CDR3 bases: TGCAGCGTTGAAGATGGAGGACAGAATGAAGCTTTCTTT.

V is TRBV20-1 and J is TRBJ2-3; D unresolved. This CDR3 region has 14 residues. The germline V gene encodes CDR1 DFQATT and CDR2 SNEGSKA (reference sequence). Trimming pared 6 bases from V and 0 bases from J, leaving 13 bases between. The CDR3 protein is CSAAGSASTDTQYF. The CDR3 nucleotides are TGCAGTGCAGCCGGGTCCGCTAGCACAGATACGCAGTATTTT.

V gene TRBV19 combines with J gene TRBJ2-7, with D possibly being TRBD2 (5 bases). CDR3 length equals 15 residues. CDR1 is LNHDA, CDR2 SQIVND, per germline (reference sequence). Trimming stripped 4 bases from V and 3 bases from J, with 16 bases between. The DNA of the CDR3 is TGTGCCAGTAGTAGGACTGGCTCAGCCCTCTACGAGCAGTACTTC. This translates into CASSRTGSALYEQYF.

V and J are TRBV6-1 and TRBJ1-2; D gene ambiguous. The CDR3 sequence is 12 residues long. V lost 8 bases and J lost 3, with 10 bases in between. Germline CDR1 is MNHNS and CDR2 is SASEGT. CDR3 amino acids: CASGDFDYGYTF. The DNA of the CDR3 is TGTGCCAGCGGAGACTTTGACTATGGCTACACCTTC.

The J gene is TRBJ1-3, the V gene TRBV5-6; D possibly corresponds to TRBD1 (5 bases). V lost 2 bases and J lost 0, with 9 bases in between. This CDR3 spans 15 amino acids. Germline CDR1 reads SGHDT; CDR2 reads YYEEEE. The CDR3 nucleotides read TGTGCCAGCAGCTTTGGGGACCACTCTGGAAACACCATATATTTT. It specifies CASSFGDHSGNTIYF.

This chain joins TRBV18 and TRBJ2-5; 8 bases agree with TRBD1. The V gene end was trimmed by 3 bases and the J gene end by 2 bases; junction bases not matched to a gene: 17. Germline V gives CDR1 KGHSH, CDR2 LQKENI. The CDR3 length is 19 residues. CDR3 bases: TGTGCCAGCTCACCGAAGGGCAGGGGGCGATCCTTAACACAAGAGACCCAGTACTTC. Translated: CASSPKGRGRSLTQETQYF.

This chain joins TRBV24-1 and TRBJ2-1, with TRBD1 matching 10 bases. Germline trimming cut 6 bases from V and 8 bases from J; bases unmatched to any gene: 3. CDR1 KGHDR and CDR2 SFDVKD come from the germline V gene. The CDR3 runs 13 residues. Here the CDR3 reads CATSPDRGYEQFF. The CDR3 DNA reads as TGTGCCACCAGTCCGGACAGGGGGTATGAGCAGTTCTTC.

The rearrangement joins TRBV30 to TRBJ1-2; 7 positions agree with TRBD1. In germline, CDR1 is GTSNPN, CDR2 SVGIG (reference sequence). J lost 7 bases, V lost 4 bases, and 6 bases had no gene match. The CDR3 totals 12 residues. The DNA of the CDR3 is TGTGCCTGGAAGACAGGGTCCTGTGGCTACACCTTC. It codes for CAWKTGSCGYTF.

The chain couples TRBV27 to TRBJ1-2, with D perhaps TRBD1 (6 bases). CDR3 length: 15 residues. V was trimmed by 3 bases and J by 2 bases, leaving 13 bases between them. CDR1 is MNHEY, CDR2 SMNVEV, per germline (reference sequence). CDR3 region: CASSFTGIGNYGYTF. Written as DNA, the CDR3 is TGTGCCAGCAGTTTTACAGGGATCGGGAACTATGGCTACACCTTC.

This clonotype turned up a few times. This sequence joins TRBV19 and TRBJ1-6; D unclear. Germline lookup yields CDR1 LNHDA and CDR2 SQIVND (reference sequence). Trimming took 0 bases from V and 10 from J, leaving 19 bases between them. This CDR3 is built from 17 residues. CDR3 sequence reads: CASSIEPARASRSPLHF. CDR3 DNA sequence: TGTGCCAGTAGTATAGAGCCCGCCAGAGCTTCACGGTCACCCCTCCACTTT.

This rearrangement joins TRBV5-4 to TRBJ2-2; TRBD1 matches 7 bases. With 4 bases clipped from V and 5 bases from J, the junction kept 14 bases outside the gene matches. CDR1 SGHNT and CDR2 YYREEE come from the germline V gene (reference sequence). The CDR3 sequence is 17 residues long. CDR3 DNA sequence: TGTGCCAGCAGCCCGGGCCCTAGACAGGGATGGACCGGGGAGCTGTTTTTT. Residues: CASSPGPRQGWTGELFF.

The rearrangement joins TRBV20-1 to TRBJ2-3; maybe TRBD1 (5 bases). Germline V CDR1 and CDR2: DFQATT, SNEGSKA (reference sequence). V was trimmed by 0 bases and J by 2 bases, leaving 15 bases between them. This CDR3 comprises 16 residues. CDR3 DNA: TGCAGTGCTAGAGATGTGGGAAAGGGGCCCACAGATACGCAGTATTTT. Amino acid sequence: CSARDVGKGPTDTQYF.

V usage is TRBV5-4 and J usage is TRBJ2-1; the D gene is possibly TRBD2 (6 bases). CDR3 length: 16 residues. CDR1 and CDR2 (germline): SGHNT, YYREEE (reference sequence). Trimming stripped 4 bases from V and 2 bases from J, with 16 bases between. CDR3 protein: CASSGGLSGAYNEQFF. As DNA, the CDR3 is TGTGCCAGCAGCGGAGGACTATCCGGAGCCTACAATGAGCAGTTCTTC.

V is TRBV4-3 and J is TRBJ2-3; 9 bases are a match to TRBD2. V gave up 0 bases and J gave up 6 bases; unmatched junction bases: 13. Germline CDR1 and CDR2: LGHNA and YSLEER. This CDR3 region has 18 residues. CDR3 DNA sequence: TGCGCCAGCAGCCAAGATGAAATAGCGGGAGCTATAGCGGATACGCAGTATTTT. It encodes CASSQDEIAGAIADTQYF.

The chain couples TRBV11-1 to TRBJ2-1; no clear D gene. CDR1 SGHAT and CDR2 FQDESV come from the germline V gene (reference sequence). The CDR3 contains 13 residues. Between the trimmed V and J ends, which lost 7 bases and 5 bases, there was a span of 12 bases. The CDR3 DNA follows: TGTGCCAGCACCCACGACGAGAACAATGAGCAGTTCTTC. It specifies CASTHDENNEQFF. The whole variable domain, remainder taken from reference TRBV11-1 and TRBJ2-1, is EAEVAQSPRYKITEKSQAVAFWCDPISGHATLYWYRQILGQGPELLVQFQDESVVDDSQLPKDRFSAERLKGVDSTLKIQPAELGDSAMYLCASTHDENNEQFFGPGTRLTVL.

The rearrangement joins TRBV7-8 to TRBJ2-1, with TRBD2 matching over 8 bases. V trimming: 5 bases; J trimming: 6 bases; junction bases outside the gene matches: 12. This CDR3 region has 16 residues. The germline V gene encodes CDR1 SGHVS and CDR2 FQNEAQ. CDR3 coding DNA: TGTGCCAGCAGCCCTCGGGTGGTAGCGGGGATCAATGAGCAGTTCTTC. It encodes CASSPRVVAGINEQFF.

On this clonotype: Its ends do not fully match the called genes, so a read error is possible. J is TRBJ1-5 and V is TRBV18; weak D call: TRBD1 (5 bases). There are 15 residues in the CDR3. Per the germline V gene, CDR1 is KGHSH and CDR2 is LQKENI. The CDR3 bases are TGTGCCAGCTCACCAAACGGTCTAGGGGATCAGCCCCGGCATTTT. This gives the protein CASSPNGLGDQPRHF.